What follows are 22 T cell receptor beta chains derived from one specimen sequenced in a study of cytomegalovirus exposure and HLA in healthy donors (TCRdb year 2017). Preparation of the library involved the immunoSEQ multiplex PCR assay. The multiplex PCR relied on a mix of 60 forward primers for TCR Vbeta segments and 13 reverse primers for TCR Jbeta segments. Not all clones reach the TCRdb copy of this immuneACCESS table, which keeps in-frame sequences only. Checked studies attribute under half of the gap to unresolved V genes and leave the rest unexplained. Across this sample there are approximately 140,000 clones, with around 80% seen only once. The ten largest make up 10% to 15% of the sample. Sequences were obtained from PBMCs. These receptors all stem from a man between 35 and 55 years old in good health and CMV-seropositive.

The chain's CDR3 is CATQLVQNTGELFF. The CDR3 region has the DNA TGCGCCACTCAACTAGTGCAGAACACCGGGGAGCTGTTTTTT. The rearrangement links TRBV5-1 to TRBJ2-2; D may be TRBD2 (5 bases). The germline V and J ends were trimmed by 9 bases and 1 base, with 13 bases remaining between them. The CDR3 sequence is 14 residues long. Germline V gives CDR1 SGHRS, CDR2 YFSETQ.

The chain links TRBV10-3 to TRBJ2-7, with D perhaps TRBD2 (5 bases). CDR3 length: 16 amino acids. Trimming removed 6 bases at V and 0 bases at J, with 18 bases between. Germline CDR1 and CDR2: ENHRY and SYGVKD. DNA for the CDR3: TGTGCCATCAGCACCGGAGCGGTGCCAAGCTCCTACGAGCAGTACTTC. This translates into CAISTGAVPSSYEQYF.

V is TRBV5-1 and J is TRBJ2-5; 9 positions agree with TRBD2. V lost 1 base to trimming and J lost 4 bases; unmatched junction nucleotides: 5. The V gene's germline CDR1 is SGHRS and CDR2 YFSETQ. The length of the CDR3 is 15 residues. Written as DNA, the CDR3 is TGCGCCAGCAGCTTGAATGCAGCGGGAGGAGAGACCCAGTACTTC. Residues: CASSLNAAGGETQYF.

This clone was seen once. The chain has TRBV10-3 and TRBJ2-1; 9 bases match TRBD2. The V gene end was trimmed by 0 bases and the J gene end by 5 bases; junction bases not matched to a gene: 11. The CDR3 loop spans 18 amino acids. Looked up from germline, CDR1 is ENHRY and CDR2 is SYGVKD. CDR3 amino acids: CAISESPSGNPSNNEQFF. CDR3 DNA sequence: TGTGCCATCAGTGAGTCGCCTAGCGGGAACCCGTCTAACAATGAGCAGTTCTTC.

The chain joins TRBV6-5 to TRBJ1-5; TRBD1 is a possible D gene (5 bases). The CDR3 contains 15 residues. Trimming shortened V by 0 bases and J by 4 bases, and 10 bases separated the two germline ends. Germline-derived CDR1 and CDR2 are MNHEY and SVGAGI. The CDR3 here is CASSYSYRQNQPQHF. The DNA of the CDR3 is TGTGCCAGCAGTTACTCATACAGGCAAAATCAGCCCCAGCATTTT.

The chain employs TRBV5-1 and TRBJ2-3; 9 positions agree with TRBD2. The CDR3 runs to 16 residues. The V gene's germline CDR1 is SGHRS and CDR2 YFSETQ. V dropped 5 bases and J dropped 6; count of bases not matched to a gene: 13. CDR3 loop: CASRTSGFMGGDTQYF. The CDR3 nucleotides are TGCGCCAGCAGGACTAGCGGATTCATGGGGGGGGATACGCAGTATTTT.

V gene TRBV5-3 combines with J gene TRBJ1-5, with 10 nucleotides matching TRBD1. TRBV5-3 is marked as an open reading frame, function uncertain. CDR3 length: 17 amino acids. With V trimmed by 0 bases and J by 5 bases, 8 bases remained unmatched. The CDR3 here is CARSLVRDRGEDQPQHF. CDR3 sequence (DNA): TGTGCCAGAAGCTTGGTTAGGGACAGGGGAGAGGATCAGCCCCAGCATTTT.

The V call is TRBV28, the J call TRBJ2-1; 10 bases are a match to TRBD2. CDR1 is MDHEN and CDR2 is SYDVKM in the germline V gene. The junction had 18 bases not matched to a gene; V was cut back by 4 bases and J by 12 bases. The CDR3 has 17 residues. The CDR3 reads CASSSLLGAGGRMGQFF. In DNA form, the CDR3 reads TGTGCCAGCAGTTCCCTTTTAGGAGCGGGAGGGCGGATGGGGCAGTTCTTC.

The genes are TRBV10-3 and TRBJ2-5; TRBD2 agrees at 10 bases. This CDR3 spans 15 amino acids. Trimming at V came to 3 bases and at J to 5 bases, leaving 6 bases not matched to a gene. Germline CDR1 reads ENHRY; CDR2 reads SYGVKD. The chain's CDR3 is CAISEPSGRGETQYF. The DNA for the CDR3 is TGTGCCATCAGTGAACCTAGCGGGAGAGGGGAGACCCAGTACTTC.

The rearrangement uses TRBV28 and TRBJ2-7, with TRBD2 matching over 8 bases. The junction had 12 bases not matched to a gene; V was cut back by 5 bases and J by 3 bases. Germline V CDR1 and CDR2: MDHEN, SYDVKM. The CDR3 runs to 16 residues. The DNA of the CDR3 is TGTGCCAGCAGTCCCCCTCGTGGTAGCGGGAACTACGAGCAGTACTTC. It codes for CASSPPRGSGNYEQYF.

This clone appeared a single time. The chain joins TRBV28 to TRBJ1-5; 8 nucleotides align to TRBD1. The CDR3 is 14 residues long. Germline CDR1 is MDHEN and CDR2 is SYDVKM. Trimming cost V 6 bases and J 7 bases; bases outside gene matches: 8. The CDR3 nucleotides are TGTGCCAGCAGCGATAGGACAGGGAGCCAGCCCCAGCATTTT. Translation gives CASSDRTGSQPQHF.

The J gene is TRBJ2-1, the V gene TRBV9; 9 bases are shared with TRBD2. The germline CDR1 and CDR2 sequences are SGDLS and YYNGEE. J gave up 6 bases and V 0 bases, and 4 bases lay outside the gene matches. The CDR3 loop spans 15 amino acids. CDR3 loop: CASSVDSGSINEQFF. In DNA form, the CDR3 reads TGTGCCAGCAGCGTAGATAGCGGGAGTATCAATGAGCAGTTCTTC.

The chain has TRBV6-1 and TRBJ2-7; 9 nucleotides agree with TRBD1. CDR3 size: 13 residues. The germline V gene has CDR1 MNHNS and CDR2 SASEGT. V trimming: 10 bases; J trimming: 6 bases; junction bases outside the gene matches: 10. CDR3 DNA: TGTGCCACCGGGGACAGGGAGGAGACCGAGCAGTACTTC. Protein product: CATGDREETEQYF.

The chain links TRBV7-2 to TRBJ2-7; 10 nucleotides line up with TRBD2. The germline V gene has CDR1 SGHTA and CDR2 FQGNSA. J lost 7 bases, V lost 2 bases, and 5 bases had no gene match. The length of the CDR3 is 14 residues. In nucleotides, the CDR3 is TGTGCCAGCAGCTTAAGTAGCGGGAGGTTTGAGCAGTACTTC. This sequence encodes CASSLSSGRFEQYF.

The chain combines TRBV28 with TRBJ2-1; 9 bases are shared with TRBD2. Trimming cost V 8 bases and J 5 bases; bases outside gene matches: 10. Looked up from germline, CDR1 is MDHEN and CDR2 is SYDVKM. This CDR3 has 15 amino acids. Here the CDR3 DNA reads TGTGCCAGCCCCCCAAAGCGGGAGGTCCACAATGAGCAGTTCTTC. It is translated as CASPPKREVHNEQFF.

The genes are TRBV18 and TRBJ2-2; no firm D call. Germline-derived CDR1 and CDR2 are KGHSH and LQKENI. This CDR3 region has 13 residues. V lost 3 bases and J 3 bases, leaving 5 bases between the germline ends. CDR3 loop: CASSPEHTGELFF. Here the CDR3 DNA reads TGTGCCAGCTCACCCGAGCACACCGGGGAGCTGTTTTTT.

This clone was seen a few times. The chain links TRBV5-1 to TRBJ2-1; 8 positions match TRBD1. V was pared by 0 bases and J by 6 bases, with 2 bases of the junction left unmatched. This CDR3 has 14 amino acids. From germline, CDR1 is SGHRS and CDR2 YFSETQ. In DNA form, the CDR3 reads TGCGCCAGCAGCTTGGACAGGGGGTTCAATGAGCAGTTCTTC. This codes for CASSLDRGFNEQFF.

V usage is TRBV28 and J usage is TRBJ1-4, with TRBD1 matching over 7 bases. The CDR3 spans 15 residues. Germline V lookup: CDR1 MDHEN, CDR2 SYDVKM. Germline trimming cut 6 bases from V and 8 bases from J; bases unmatched to any gene: 12. CDR3 sequence: CASSPHRQGGEKLFF. In DNA form, the CDR3 reads TGTGCCAGCAGCCCTCACCGACAGGGTGGCGAAAAACTGTTTTTT.

The chain has TRBV7-9 and TRBJ1-5; 9 nucleotides align to TRBD1. With 6 bases clipped from V and 4 bases from J, the junction kept 4 bases outside the gene matches. Germline values: CDR1 SEHNR, CDR2 FQNEAQ (reference sequence). The CDR3 sequence is 14 residues long. CDR3 region: CASSYGTGNQPQHF. The CDR3 coding sequence is TGTGCCAGCAGTTATGGGACAGGGAATCAGCCCCAGCATTTT.

The CDR3: CASSQDRSGGYTF. The CDR3 bases are TGCGCCAGCAGCCAAGATAGGTCAGGGGGCTACACCTTC. The V and J genes are TRBV4-1 and TRBJ1-2, with D maybe TRBD1 (5 bases). This CDR3 has 13 amino acids. The V gene's germline CDR1 is MGHRA and CDR2 YSYEKL. Trimming took 0 bases from V and 8 from J, leaving 10 bases between them.

The rearrangement links TRBV9 to TRBJ2-2, with TRBD2 matching over 8 bases. CDR1 SGDLS and CDR2 YYNGEE come from the germline V gene. V was clipped by 7 bases and J by 8 bases; unmatched bases: 10. The CDR3 sequence is 14 residues long. CDR3 protein: CASRRAGGGGELFF. Written as DNA, the CDR3 is TGTGCCAGCCGGAGGGCGGGAGGCGGAGGGGAGCTGTTTTTT.

The chain is built from TRBV6-5 and TRBJ1-1; D gene unclear. Trimming removed 2 bases from V and 1 base from J, with 5 bases in between. This CDR3 contains 13 residues. Germline V lookup: CDR1 MNHEY, CDR2 SVGAGI. The CDR3 protein is CASSYQKNTEAFF. CDR3 coding DNA: TGTGCCAGCAGTTACCAGAAGAACACTGAAGCTTTCTTT.